A selection of T cell receptor beta chains follows, all from one sample in a study of T cell changes during pregnancy in multiple sclerosis. Clones were read by immunoSEQ multiplex PCR, and TCRdb kept only the in-frame ones, dropping some. This table has about 110,000 clones, around 92% appearing once. Sequences were derived from peripheral blood, sampled in the third trimester of pregnancy. The receptors were gathered from a female donor in good health, enrolled as a control in a pregnancy study. Each CDR3 is given with its conserved first and last residue. The D gene is left open where the match is weak. Expanded clones get a size class; other rows say once, few or many, or leave the size out.

>.|TRBD1|TRBV30|TRBJ1-3
TGTGCCTGCCTTACAGGGGGACCTGGAGGCACCATATATTTT
CACLTGGPGGTIYF
>.|TRBD2|TRBV29-1|TRBJ2-3
TGCAGCGTTGAGGGCGGGAGGGGGGATACGCAGTATTTT
CSVEGGRGDTQYF
>.|TRBD1|TRBV9|TRBJ2-7
TGTGCCAGCAGCGCTCGGGACAGGCTCTCCTACGAGCAGTACTTC
CASSARDRLSYEQYF
>.|.|TRBV12-5|TRBJ2-2
TGTGCTAGTGGTCCGGGAGACACATACACCGGGGAGCTGTTTTTT
CASGPGDTYTGELFF
>.|.|TRBV9|TRBJ1-2
TGTGCCAGCAGCGTAGCGGTTGGCGGGGGAGCCTCGGGCTACACCTTC
CASSVAVGGGASGYTF
>once|.|TRBV12-2|TRBJ1-3
TGTGCAAGTCGCCCCCCGGCAGGGGGCTCTGGAAACACCATATATTTT
CASRPPAGGSGNTIYF
>once|.|TRBV2|TRBJ1-2
TGTGCCAGTTTGTCGCAGGGTAATGGCTACACCTTC
CASLSQGNGYTF
>.|TRBD2|TRBV11-3|TRBJ2-3
TGTGCCAGCAGGGGTGGACTAGCGGGCACAGATACGCAGTATTTT
CASRGGLAGTDTQYF
>.|TRBD2|TRBV4-3|TRBJ2-7
TGCGCCAGCAGCCAAGATCGGCGAGCGGGGGGTAGCGAGCAGTACTTC
CASSQDRRAGGSEQYF
>.|.|TRBV6-1|TRBJ2-7
TGTGCCAGCAGAGAAACACCCCCGGGACATCCCTACGAGCAGTACTTC
CASRETPPGHPYEQYF
>.|TRBD1|TRBV7-8|TRBJ1-2
TGTGCCAGCAGCTTTGACAGGGGAGGGAGGGATGGCTACACCTTC
CASSFDRGGRDGYTF
>.|.|TRBV5-1|TRBJ1-4
TGCGCCAGCAGCCCTGAGACCGGGACACCGCCATTTTTT
CASSPETGTPPFF
>.|.|TRBV5-1|TRBJ2-2
TGCGCCAGCAGCTTAGTAGGACAAAACACCGGGGAGCTGTTTTTT
CASSLVGQNTGELFF
>.|.|TRBV5-6|TRBJ1-1
TGTGCCAGCAGCTTTGGGACGGGGCGCGGGGCTGAAGCTTTCTTT
CASSFGTGRGAEAFF
>.|.|TRBV6-4|TRBJ1-1
TGTGCCAGCAGTGAATCAGGGTGGACTGAAGCTTTCTTT
CASSESGWTEAFF
>once|.|TRBV4-3|TRBJ1-4
TGCGCCAGCAGCCGGGTGGGGGGGTTGGGTGAAAAACTGTTTTTT
CASSRVGGLGEKLFF
>.|.|TRBV30|TRBJ1-2
TGTGCCTGGAGCCGGACACCCAACTATGGCTACACCTTC
CAWSRTPNYGYTF
>.|.|TRBV15|TRBJ2-1
TGTGCCACCAGCAGAGAGGGGGGAGTGGAGAGATCCGAGCAGTTCTTC
CATSREGGVERSEQFF
>.|TRBD1|TRBV30|TRBJ1-4
TGTGCCTGGAGCCCCCGGACAGGGAACGAAAAACTGTTTTTT
CAWSPRTGNEKLFF
>.|.|TRBV2|TRBJ2-7
TGTGCCAGCAGAGACGACACGTCCTACGAGCAGTACTTC
CASRDDTSYEQYF
>.|TRBD1|TRBV29-1|TRBJ2-2
TGCAGCGTTGCTTCCGGGACAGGGAACACCGGGGAGCTGTTTTTT
CSVASGTGNTGELFF
>.|.|TRBV14|TRBJ1-1
TGTGCCGCACCCCAGGGCACTGAAGCTTTCTTT
CAAPQGTEAFF